One and the same sample provided the 7 T cell receptor beta chains below, sequenced in a study of cytomegalovirus exposure and HLA in healthy donors. 13 Jbeta primers and 60 Vbeta primers were used for the PCR. The repertoire was sequenced with immunoSEQ multiplex PCR; TCRdb's copy has only in-frame clones and lacks some. The table shows approximately 85,000 clones, with 75% to 85% occurring only once. The sample was PBMCs. These TCRs come from a man aged 50 to 59 in good health and CMV-seropositive.

The CDR3 DNA follows: TGTGCCAGCTCACCTCTCCCGGGACAGACGTCACCCCTCCACTTT. This codes for CASSPLPGQTSPLHF. The V call is TRBV18, the J call TRBJ1-6, with 7 bases aligning to TRBD1. Losses at the gene ends were 3 bases for V and 10 bases for J; bases not matched to a gene: 9. The CDR3 runs to 15 residues. CDR1 and CDR2 from the germline V gene are KGHSH and LQKENI.

This sequence joins TRBV30 and TRBJ1-1; 8 positions agree with TRBD1. The V and J ends lost 0 bases and 5 bases, in that order; junction bases with no gene match: 5. The CDR3 totals 14 residues. Germline values: CDR1 GTSNPN, CDR2 SVGIG (reference sequence). CDR3 coding DNA: TGTGCCTGGAGTGTACAGGGGGGGCGAACTGAAGCTTTCTTT. Its protein product is CAWSVQGGRTEAFF.

This clone has just a few counts. The chain is built from TRBV2 and TRBJ2-3; 10 bases line up with TRBD2. Germline CDR1 is SNHLY and CDR2 is FYNNEI. This CDR3 contains 14 residues. V shed 2 bases and J 8 bases; nucleotides not matched to a gene: 4. In DNA, the CDR3 is TGTGCCAGCAGTGAACTAGCGGGAGAGTCTACGCAGTATTTT. Its protein is CASSELAGESTQYF. The full variable domain, with the rest looked up from reference TRBV2 and TRBJ2-3, is EPEVTQTPSHQVTQMGQEVILRCVPISNHLYFYWYRQILGQKVEFLVSFYNNEISEKSEIFDDQFSVERPDGSNFTLKIRSTKLEDSAMYFCASSELAGESTQYFGPGTRLTVL.

This chain links TRBV14 with TRBJ2-7, with 11 bases identical to TRBD2. The ends lost 4 bases at V and 2 bases at J; junction bases unmatched: 4. The CDR3 extends over 15 amino acids. Germline CDR1 is SGHDN and CDR2 is FVKESK. The CDR3: CASSLLAGGAYEQYF. Written as DNA, the CDR3 is TGTGCCAGCAGCCTCCTAGCGGGAGGCGCCTACGAGCAGTACTTC.

This clone came up a few times. CDR3 nucleotides: TGTGCCAGTAGCCGCTTTAGTGTAAACACTGAAGCTTTCTTT. This translates into CASSRFSVNTEAFF. The rearrangement uses TRBV19 and TRBJ1-1; D gene unclear. The germline gives CDR1 LNHDA, CDR2 SQIVND (reference sequence). The CDR3 is 14 residues long. V was pared by 6 bases and J by 2 bases, with 13 bases between.

J is TRBJ1-1 and V is TRBV21-1; the D call of TRBD1 is as the table states it, not checked on the DNA. TRBV21-1 is a known pseudogene. CDR3 length equals 18 residues. CDR3: CASMMILDRGKMNTEAFF. The CDR3 nucleotides are TGTGCCAGCATGATGATATTGGACAGGGGGAAGATGAACACTGAAGCTTTCTTT.

The chain uses TRBV18 and TRBJ1-1; perhaps TRBD1 as D (5 bases). The CDR3 consists of 14 residues. The germline V and J ends were trimmed by 3 bases and 1 base, with 9 bases remaining between them. Germline V gives CDR1 KGHSH, CDR2 LQKENI. In DNA form, the CDR3 reads TGTGCCAGCTCACCCCGAACAGGGAACACTGAAGCTTTCTTT. Its translation is CASSPRTGNTEAFF.